The 14 T cell receptor beta chains listed next were all sequenced from one sample in a study of beta chain features in type 1 diabetes. The study reverse transcribed the entire isolated RNA, so it sequenced expressed TCRB transcripts. Assay used: immunoSEQ multiplex PCR; TCRdb lists only in-frame clones, some missing. Of about 330,000 clones detected, around 10% appear once; the ten largest clones hold over 0.015%. Sequenced material: naive CD4+ T cells from blood. The receptors here all came from a young woman in good health.

This clone was observed a handful of times. The rearrangement uses TRBV28 and TRBJ2-5; TRBD2 aligns across 10 bases. Germline CDR1 is MDHEN and CDR2 is SYDVKM. V trimming: 5 bases; J trimming: 14 bases; junction bases outside the gene matches: 8. This CDR3 has 12 residues. The CDR3 DNA reads TGTGCCAGCAGTAAAGAAGCGGGAGGGGTATACTTC. Translating it yields CASSKEAGGVYF.

The chain employs TRBV28 and TRBJ1-5, with 9 bases matching TRBD1. Trimming cost V 4 bases and J 5 bases; bases outside gene matches: 9. Per the germline V gene, CDR1 is MDHEN and CDR2 is SYDVKM. The CDR3 runs 16 residues. CDR3 protein: CASSSQGTGNYQPQHF. The CDR3, as DNA: TGTGCCAGCAGTTCCCAGGGGACAGGGAATTATCAGCCCCAGCATTTT.

This clone was observed a few times. V is TRBV5-1 and J is TRBJ2-2; TRBD2 matches 10 bases. Germline V gene sequence: CDR1 SGHRS, CDR2 YFSETQ. The trim removed 1 base at V and 4 bases at J, leaving 4 bases unmatched. This CDR3 is built from 16 residues. CDR3 residues: CASSLLLAGTTGELFF. The CDR3 DNA is TGCGCCAGCAGCTTGTTACTAGCGGGGACCACCGGGGAGCTGTTTTTT.

This clone was found a few times. The J gene is TRBJ2-1, the V gene TRBV5-4; 11 positions agree with TRBD2. V lost 4 bases, J lost 5 bases, and 5 bases stayed unmatched. Germline CDR1 SGHNT, CDR2 YYREEE (reference sequence). The length of the CDR3 is 15 residues. For the CDR3, the DNA is TGTGCCAGCAGCGGGGGACTAGCGGAAGACAATGAGCAGTTCTTC. It encodes CASSGGLAEDNEQFF.

The chain uses TRBV4-3 and TRBJ2-7, with D possibly TRBD2 on 5 matching bases. This CDR3 is 14 amino acids long. Germline V gene sequence: CDR1 LGHNA, CDR2 YSLEER. The ends were cut back, 4 bases at V and 0 bases at J, with 10 bases in the middle. This CDR3 is CASSPSGSSYEQYF. The CDR3 DNA follows: TGCGCCAGCAGCCCAAGCGGTAGCTCCTACGAGCAGTACTTC.

Here the CDR3 reads CASSPRSGQNYGYTF. The CDR3 DNA reads as TGTGCCAGCAGCCCACGGTCGGGACAGAACTATGGCTACACCTTC. The chain carries TRBV7-6 and TRBJ1-2; 7 bases line up with TRBD1. The CDR3 has 15 amino acids. Germline V CDR1 and CDR2: SGHVS, FNYEAQ. V shed 5 bases and J 2 bases; nucleotides not matched to a gene: 8. Variable domain in full (rest from reference TRBV7-6 and TRBJ1-2): GAGVSQSPRYKVTKRGQDVALRCDPISGHVSLYWYRQALGQGPEFLTYFNYEAQQDKSGLPNDRFSAERPEGSISTLTIQRTEQRDSAMYRCASSPRSGQNYGYTFGSGTRLTVV.

The chain uses TRBV19 and TRBJ1-5, with D maybe TRBD1 (6 bases). Germline V gene data show CDR1 as LNHDA and CDR2 as SQIVND (reference sequence). The CDR3 is made up of 18 amino acids. V lost 1 base to trimming and J lost 0 bases, with 16 bases between them. In nucleotides, the CDR3 is TGTGCCAGTAGTATAGCCACAACAGGGAAATATAGCAATCAGCCCCAGCATTTT. This sequence encodes CASSIATTGKYSNQPQHF.

In its sample, this clone was seen a few times. The chain recombines TRBV27 with TRBJ2-7; 7 bases line up with TRBD2. The CDR3 covers 11 residues. CDR1 is MNHEY and CDR2 is SMNVEV in the germline V gene (reference sequence). The junction had 2 bases not matched to a gene; V was cut back by 8 bases and J by 4 bases. CDR3 DNA: TGTGCCAGCTGGGGGGGATACGAGCAGTACTTC. Its translation is CASWGGYEQYF.

This clone has a handful of counts. The chain links TRBV27 to TRBJ1-2; D may be TRBD1 (5 bases). CDR3 length: 15 residues. V was pared by 4 bases and J by 5 bases, with 17 bases between. Looked up from germline, CDR1 is MNHEY and CDR2 is SMNVEV (reference sequence). CDR3 nucleotide sequence: TGTGCCAGCAGTTCATTCCCCGGGACTTTTTATGGCTACACCTTC. It codes for CASSSFPGTFYGYTF.

This clone was recorded a few times. The chain couples TRBV6-6 to TRBJ2-7; TRBD1 agrees at 10 bases. The germline CDR1 and CDR2 sequences are MNHNY and SVGAGI (reference sequence). Trimming removed 4 bases from V and 2 bases from J; junction bases left unmatched: 5. CDR3 length: 15 amino acids. The chain's CDR3 is CASSSTDRGTYEQYF. CDR3 DNA: TGTGCCAGCAGTTCAACGGACAGGGGGACCTACGAGCAGTACTTC.

This clone showed up just a few times. The rearrangement links TRBV7-9 to TRBJ2-3; 8 positions agree with TRBD1. V dropped 5 bases and J dropped 1; count of bases not matched to a gene: 2. The CDR3 runs 14 residues. The V gene's germline CDR1 is SEHNR and CDR2 FQNEAQ (reference sequence). For the CDR3, the DNA is TGTGCCAGCAGCACGGGACAGGGCACAGATACGCAGTATTTT. As protein: CASSTGQGTDTQYF. Full variable domain (rest looked up from reference TRBV7-9 and TRBJ2-3): DTGVSQNPRHKITKRGQNVTFRCDPISEHNRLYWYRQTLGQGPEFLTYFQNEAQLEKSRLLSDRFSAERPKGSFSTLEIQRTEQGDSAMYLCASSTGQGTDTQYFGPGTRLTVL.

The CDR3 DNA reads TGTGCCAGCACCCCCGGACTGGGTTCTGGCTACACCTTC. It specifies CASTPGLGSGYTF. The J gene is TRBJ1-2, the V gene TRBV25-1; D unresolved. Germline values: CDR1 MGHDK, CDR2 SYGVNS. V was shortened by 7 bases and J by 7 bases, with 16 bases between the two germline ends. CDR3 length equals 13 residues.

The chain has TRBV11-3 and TRBJ2-1; D is perhaps TRBD2 (5 bases). Germline-derived CDR1 and CDR2 are SGHNT and YENEEA. The CDR3 sequence is 14 residues long. V was trimmed by 1 base and J by 6 bases, leaving 10 bases between them. CDR3 coding DNA: TGTGCCAGCAGCTTAGCAACTAGTTCCAATGAGCAGTTCTTC. This gives the protein CASSLATSSNEQFF.

This clone has just a few counts. The V gene is TRBV5-6, the J gene TRBJ1-2; 8 nucleotides agree with TRBD1. Germline trimming cut 4 bases from V and 8 bases from J; bases unmatched to any gene: 10. The CDR3 loop spans 14 amino acids. Germline values: CDR1 SGHDT, CDR2 YYEEEE. CDR3 amino acids: CASSLRTGPGGYTF. The CDR3 bases are TGTGCCAGCAGCCTCCGGACAGGGCCTGGCGGCTACACCTTC.